This T cell receptor beta chain was captured by sequencing in a study of blood T cell repertoires in COVID-19. Study context: Samples of COVID-19 (acute and convalescent) were obtained from the United States, Italy and Spain. Sample material is recorded as cDNA or gDNA derived from T cells, B-cell-depleted T cells, or PBMCs.

As handled by the study authors: Reference gene primers were amplified, and this amplification served to estimate nucleated cell counts. The method was immunoSEQ multiplex PCR; TCRdb's version includes in-frame clones alone and lacks a portion of them. That table is the source of V, J and clone size, and D and trimming were worked out from the DNA. Among under 65,000 clones listed, 75% to 95% were seen once. The V segment lost 2 bases and the J segment 5 bases; nucleotides outside the gene matches: 3. This CDR3 is 14 amino acids long. Germline values: CDR1 ENHRY, CDR2 SYGVKD. This sequence originates from an elderly man with acute or convalescent COVID-19. Sequenced sample: peripheral blood. The chain couples TRBV10-3 to TRBJ1-1; 9 bases align to TRBD1. The CDR3 protein is CAISEGDRETEAFF. The CDR3 DNA reads as TGTGCCATCAGTGAGGGGGACAGGGAGACTGAAGCTTTCTTT.